The TCR beta chain described here comes from a study of beta chain features in type 1 diabetes. Study background: Patients and healthy donors were similar in age, gender and cell yields. Study-wide results and limits: All four CD4+ subsets from Type 1 diabetes patients carried moderately but significantly shorter TCRB CDR3s. In cDNA sequencing, cells with high TCR expression could be over-represented. Patients showed naive, central memory and Treg TCRB repertoires that appeared more similar than those of healthy donors.

A note on this clone: Its antigen is currently unknown.

Reverse transcription of all isolated RNA meant that expressed TCRB transcripts were sequenced. Some clones are missing from TCRdb's copy, which holds only in-frame ones; the method was immunoSEQ multiplex PCR. The sample includes about 710,000 clones, roughly an eighth of them seen just once. Germline V gives CDR1 ENHRY, CDR2 SYGVKD. V lost 6 bases to trimming and J lost 2 bases; unmatched junction nucleotides: 4. The CDR3 covers 14 residues. The sequence was obtained from a man aged 18 to 29 with type 1 diabetes. The chain combines TRBV10-3 with TRBJ2-5; 9 bases match TRBD2. Sample: naive CD4+ T cells from blood. The CDR3 sequence: CAISQREDQETQYF. Written as DNA, the CDR3 is TGTGCCATCAGCCAGCGGGAGGATCAAGAGACCCAGTACTTC.